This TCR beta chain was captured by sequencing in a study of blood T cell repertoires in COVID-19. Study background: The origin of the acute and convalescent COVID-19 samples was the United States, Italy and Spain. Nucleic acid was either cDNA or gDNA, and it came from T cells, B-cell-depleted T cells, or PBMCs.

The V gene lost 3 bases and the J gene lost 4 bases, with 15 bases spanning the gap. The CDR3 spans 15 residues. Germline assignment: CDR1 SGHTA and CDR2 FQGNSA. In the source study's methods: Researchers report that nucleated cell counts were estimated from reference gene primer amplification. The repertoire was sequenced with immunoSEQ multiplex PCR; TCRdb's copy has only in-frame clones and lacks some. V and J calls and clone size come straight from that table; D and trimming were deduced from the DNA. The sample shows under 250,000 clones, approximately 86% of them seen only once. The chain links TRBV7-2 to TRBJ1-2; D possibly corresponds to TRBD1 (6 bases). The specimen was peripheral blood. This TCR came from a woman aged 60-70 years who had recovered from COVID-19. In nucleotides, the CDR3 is TGTGCCAGCAGCTTTTCAGGGGCGCAGGGCTATGGCTACACCTTC. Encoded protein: CASSFSGAQGYGYTF.